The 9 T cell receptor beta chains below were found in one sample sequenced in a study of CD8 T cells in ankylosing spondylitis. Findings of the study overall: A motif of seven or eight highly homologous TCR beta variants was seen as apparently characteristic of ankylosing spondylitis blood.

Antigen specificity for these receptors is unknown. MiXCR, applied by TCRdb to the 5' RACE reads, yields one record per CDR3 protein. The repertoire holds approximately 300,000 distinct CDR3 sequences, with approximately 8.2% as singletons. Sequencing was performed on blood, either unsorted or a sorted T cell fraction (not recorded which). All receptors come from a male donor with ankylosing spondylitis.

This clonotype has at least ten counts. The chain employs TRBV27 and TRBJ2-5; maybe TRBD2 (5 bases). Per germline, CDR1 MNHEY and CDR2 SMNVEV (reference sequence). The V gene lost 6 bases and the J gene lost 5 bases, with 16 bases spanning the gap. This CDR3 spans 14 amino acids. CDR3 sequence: CASSQTSRGETQYF. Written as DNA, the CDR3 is TGTGCCAGCAGCCAAACTAGTCGCGGCGAGACCCAGTACTTC.

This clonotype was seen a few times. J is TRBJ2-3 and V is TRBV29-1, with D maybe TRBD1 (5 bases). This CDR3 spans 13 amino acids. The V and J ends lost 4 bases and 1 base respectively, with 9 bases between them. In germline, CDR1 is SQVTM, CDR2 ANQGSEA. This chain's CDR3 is CSVAGLRTDTQYF. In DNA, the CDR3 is TGCAGCGTTGCAGGGCTCCGCACAGATACGCAGTATTTT.

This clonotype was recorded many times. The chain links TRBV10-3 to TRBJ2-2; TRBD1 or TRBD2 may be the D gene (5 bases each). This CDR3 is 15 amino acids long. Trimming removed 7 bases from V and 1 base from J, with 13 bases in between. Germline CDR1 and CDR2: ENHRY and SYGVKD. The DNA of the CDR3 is TGTGCCATCAAGACCGGGACGGGGAACACCGGGGAGCTGTTTTTT. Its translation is CAIKTGTGNTGELFF.

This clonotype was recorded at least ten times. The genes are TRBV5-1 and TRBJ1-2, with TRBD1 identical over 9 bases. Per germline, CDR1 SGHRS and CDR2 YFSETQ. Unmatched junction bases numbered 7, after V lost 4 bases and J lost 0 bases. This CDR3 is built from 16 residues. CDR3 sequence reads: CASSTDRGPANYGYTF. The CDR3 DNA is TGCGCCAGCAGCACGGACAGGGGACCAGCTAACTATGGCTACACCTTC.

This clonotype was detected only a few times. In nucleotides, the CDR3 is TGTGCCAGCAGTTTAAGCAACGGGGGACAAGAGACCCAGTACTTC. Its protein product is CASSLSNGGQETQYF. The chain employs TRBV12-3 or TRBV12-4 and TRBJ2-5, with D maybe TRBD2 (6 bases). The CDR3 runs 15 residues. V lost 2 bases to trimming and J lost 2 bases, with 12 bases between them.

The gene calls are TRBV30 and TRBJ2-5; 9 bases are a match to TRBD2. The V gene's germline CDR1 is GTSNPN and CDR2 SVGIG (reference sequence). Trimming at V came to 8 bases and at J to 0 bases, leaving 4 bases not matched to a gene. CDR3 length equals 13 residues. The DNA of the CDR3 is TGTGCCCGGACTAGCGCCCACCAAGAGACCCAGTACTTC. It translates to CARTSAHQETQYF.

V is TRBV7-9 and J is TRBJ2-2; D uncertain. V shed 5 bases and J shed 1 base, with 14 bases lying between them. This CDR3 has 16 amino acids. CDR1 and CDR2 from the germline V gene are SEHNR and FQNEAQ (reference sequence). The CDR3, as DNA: TGTGCCAGCAGCCGAACGAGTCAGCGGAACACCGGGGAGCTGTTTTTT. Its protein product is CASSRTSQRNTGELFF.

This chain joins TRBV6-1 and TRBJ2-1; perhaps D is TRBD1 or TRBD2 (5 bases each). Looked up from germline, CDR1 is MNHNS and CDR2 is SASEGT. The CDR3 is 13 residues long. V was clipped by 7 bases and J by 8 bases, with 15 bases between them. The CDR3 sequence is CASTRTGTDEQFF. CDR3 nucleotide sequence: TGTGCCAGCACCCGGACGGGGACCGATGAGCAGTTCTTC.

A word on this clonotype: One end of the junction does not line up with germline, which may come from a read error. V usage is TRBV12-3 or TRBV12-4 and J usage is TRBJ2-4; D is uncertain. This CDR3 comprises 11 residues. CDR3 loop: CASSIAGPQYF. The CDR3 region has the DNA TGTGCCAGCAGTATAGCAGGACCGCAGTACTTC.